The clone carrying this T cell receptor beta chain was recorded at least ten times. What it recognizes is unknown. These data come from a study of glioma-infiltrating T cells. Amplification of TCR alpha and beta CDR3 regions from RNA used iRepertoire nested multiplex PCR. Tissue mRNA or PBMC total RNA, roughly 85-450 ng, went into one-step reverse transcription and amplification. Each CDR3 protein gets one entry after TCRdb re-called the multiplex PCR reads with MiXCR. Among around 180,000 distinct CDR3 sequences, approximately 40% were seen once, and the ten largest hold 5.2%. The V gene end was trimmed by 6 bases and the J gene end by 1 base; junction bases not matched to a gene: 11. CDR3 length: 18 amino acids. In germline, CDR1 is MNHNS, CDR2 SASEGT. Study-wide findings and caveats: Very few CDR3 sequences were shared between tissue and blood.

The chain recombines TRBV6-1 with TRBJ2-5; the match to TRBD2 covers 13 bases. Input material: glioma tissue, nonneoplastic brain tissue, or PBMCs (not recorded which). This clonotype originated in a human donor with low-grade glioma or glioblastoma, undergoing nonglioma brain surgery, or in good health (not recorded which). The CDR3 loop reads CASSPGLAGIYGQETQYF. CDR3 DNA sequence: TGTGCCAGCAGCCCGGGACTAGCGGGAATATACGGCCAAGAGACCCAGTACTTC.